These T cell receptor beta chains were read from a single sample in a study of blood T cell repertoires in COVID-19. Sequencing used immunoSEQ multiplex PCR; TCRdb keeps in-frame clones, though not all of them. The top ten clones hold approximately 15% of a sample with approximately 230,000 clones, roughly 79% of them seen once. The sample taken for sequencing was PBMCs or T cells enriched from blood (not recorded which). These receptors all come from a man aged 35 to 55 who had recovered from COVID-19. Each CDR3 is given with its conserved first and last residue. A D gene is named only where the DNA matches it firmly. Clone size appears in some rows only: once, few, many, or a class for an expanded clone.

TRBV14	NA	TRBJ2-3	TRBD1	TGTGCCAGCAGCCTTAGGGCTGGGACAGGTGGCCCAGATACGCAGTATTTT	CASSLRAGTGGPDTQYF
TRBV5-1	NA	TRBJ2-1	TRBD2	TGCGCCAGCAGCCTGACACCCGGACTAGTTGGCAATGAGCAGTTCTTC	CASSLTPGLVGNEQFF
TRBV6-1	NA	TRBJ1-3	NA	TGTGCCAGCAGTGACGTCTATCCCTCTGGAAACACCATATATTTT	CASSDVYPSGNTIYF
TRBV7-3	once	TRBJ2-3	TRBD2	TGTGCCAGCAGCTTAATGCGGGAGACTACGCAGTATTTT	CASSLMRETTQYF
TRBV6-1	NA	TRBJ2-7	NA	TGTGCCAGCAGTGAACCCGGACGGACTACCTACGAGCAGTACTTC	CASSEPGRTTYEQYF
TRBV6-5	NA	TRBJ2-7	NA	TGTGCCAGCAGGTCCGAGACAGAACTCTACGAGCAGTACTTC	CASRSETELYEQYF
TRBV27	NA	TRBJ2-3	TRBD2	TGTGCCAGCAGTTGGGTTTGGACTAGCTCTAGCACAGATACGCAGTATTTT	CASSWVWTSSSTDTQYF
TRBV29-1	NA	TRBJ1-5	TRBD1	TGCAGCGTTGGGGACAGTCACAAGCCCCAGCATTTT	CSVGDSHKPQHF
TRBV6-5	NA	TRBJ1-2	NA	TGTGCCACCCTAGATGGATTCTATGGCTACACCTTC	CATLDGFYGYTF
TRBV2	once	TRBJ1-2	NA	TGTGCCAGCAGTGGAGACAGTTTGAGATATGGCTACACCTTC	CASSGDSLRYGYTF
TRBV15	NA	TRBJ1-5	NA	TGTGCCACCAGCAGAGATAGGGGAATTCAGCCCCAGCATTTT	CATSRDRGIQPQHF
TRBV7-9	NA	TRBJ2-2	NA	TGTGCCAGCAGCTTAGGTCCGTCGTTCACCGGGGAGCTGTTTTTT	CASSLGPSFTGELFF
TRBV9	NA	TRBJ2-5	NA	TGTGCCAGCAGCGACGGGGGACAAGAGACCCAGTACTTC	CASSDGGQETQYF
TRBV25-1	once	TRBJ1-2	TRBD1	TGTGCCACCTCGATGGGACAGGCTCATGGCTACACCTTC	CATSMGQAHGYTF
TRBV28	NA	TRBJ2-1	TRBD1	TGTGCCAGCAGGACCTCCGGGACAGGGGGAGAAAATGAGCAGTTCTTC	CASRTSGTGGENEQFF
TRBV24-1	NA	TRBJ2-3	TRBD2	TGTGCCACCAGTGATCCCGGGACTAGCGGGTCAGATACGCAGTATTTT	CATSDPGTSGSDTQYF
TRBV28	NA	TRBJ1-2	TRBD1	TGTGCCAGCAGTTCAGGGACAGGGGGGGGATTCTATGGCTACACCTTC	CASSSGTGGGFYGYTF
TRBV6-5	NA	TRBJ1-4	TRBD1	TGTGCCAGCAGTTACGGGACAGCCAAGAATGAAAAACTGTTTTTT	CASSYGTAKNEKLFF
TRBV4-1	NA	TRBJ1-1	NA	TGCGCCAGCAGCCAAGAGTTGTCGGGGTCCACTGAAGCTTTCTTT	CASSQELSGSTEAFF
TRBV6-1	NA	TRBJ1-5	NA	TGTGCCAGCAGTGAATCGCCGGGGAGGTCGAATCAGCCCCAGCATTTT	CASSESPGRSNQPQHF